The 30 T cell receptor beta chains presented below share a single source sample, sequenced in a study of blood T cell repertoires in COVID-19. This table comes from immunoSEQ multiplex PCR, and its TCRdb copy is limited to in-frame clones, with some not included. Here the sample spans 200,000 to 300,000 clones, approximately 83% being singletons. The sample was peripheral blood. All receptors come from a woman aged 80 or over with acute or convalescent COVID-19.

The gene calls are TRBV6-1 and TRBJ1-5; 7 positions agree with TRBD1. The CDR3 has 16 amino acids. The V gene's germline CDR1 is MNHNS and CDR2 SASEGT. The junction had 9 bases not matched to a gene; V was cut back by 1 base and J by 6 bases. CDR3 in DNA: TGTGCCAGCAGTGAAGGGACAGGAAGGTACGGTCAGCCCCAGCATTTT. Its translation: CASSEGTGRYGQPQHF.

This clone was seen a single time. CDR3 sequence (DNA): TGTGCCAGCAGCAATCGGACAGGGACATATAGCAATCAGCCCCAGCATTTT. Protein sequence: CASSNRTGTYSNQPQHF. The rearrangement links TRBV21-1 to TRBJ1-5; TRBD1, the table's D call, lacks a check against the DNA. TRBV21-1 counts as a pseudogene. The CDR3 covers 17 residues.

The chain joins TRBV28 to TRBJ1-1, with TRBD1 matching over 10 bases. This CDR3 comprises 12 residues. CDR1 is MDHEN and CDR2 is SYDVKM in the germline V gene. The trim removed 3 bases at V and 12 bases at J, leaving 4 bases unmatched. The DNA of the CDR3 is TGTGCCAGCAGTTTTGGGACAGGGGATACTTTCTTT. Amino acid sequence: CASSFGTGDTFF.

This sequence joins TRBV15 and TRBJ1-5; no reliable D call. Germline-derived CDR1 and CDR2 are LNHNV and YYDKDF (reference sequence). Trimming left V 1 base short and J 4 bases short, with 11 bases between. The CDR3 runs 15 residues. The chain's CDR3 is CATSRGGNLNQPQHF. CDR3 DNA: TGTGCCACCAGCAGAGGAGGGAACTTGAATCAGCCCCAGCATTTT.

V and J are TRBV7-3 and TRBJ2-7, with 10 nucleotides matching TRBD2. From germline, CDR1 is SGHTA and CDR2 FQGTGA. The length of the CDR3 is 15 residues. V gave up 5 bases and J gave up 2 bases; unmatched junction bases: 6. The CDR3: CASSVSGGGAYEQYF. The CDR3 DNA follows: TGTGCCAGCAGCGTAAGCGGGGGGGGCGCCTACGAGCAGTACTTC.

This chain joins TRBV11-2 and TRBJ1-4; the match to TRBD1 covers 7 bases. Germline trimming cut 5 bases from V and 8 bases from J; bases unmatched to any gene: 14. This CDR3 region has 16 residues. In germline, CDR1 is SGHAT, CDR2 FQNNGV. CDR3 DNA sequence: TGTGCCAGCAGCCTGGGAACCCAGGGGGTGAGAGAAAAACTGTTTTTT. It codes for CASSLGTQGVREKLFF.

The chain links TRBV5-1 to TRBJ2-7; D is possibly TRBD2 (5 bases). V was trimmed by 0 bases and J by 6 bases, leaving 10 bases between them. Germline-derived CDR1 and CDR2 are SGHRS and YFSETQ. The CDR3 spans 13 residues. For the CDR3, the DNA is TGCGCCAGCAGCTTGGGCAGCGAGGGCGAGCAGTACTTC. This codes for CASSLGSEGEQYF. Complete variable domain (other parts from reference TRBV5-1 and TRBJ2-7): KAGVTQTPRYLIKTRGQQVTLSCSPISGHRSVSWYQQTPGQGLQFLFEYFSETQRNKGNFPGRFSGRQFSNSRSEMNVSTLELGDSALYLCASSLGSEGEQYFGPGTRLTVT.

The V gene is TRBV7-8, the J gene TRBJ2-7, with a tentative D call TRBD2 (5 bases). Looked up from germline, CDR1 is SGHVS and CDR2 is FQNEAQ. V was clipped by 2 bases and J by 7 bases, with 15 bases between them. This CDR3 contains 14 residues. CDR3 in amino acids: CASSLKGSPGEQYF. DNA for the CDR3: TGTGCCAGCAGCTTAAAAGGCAGCCCGGGGGAGCAGTACTTC.

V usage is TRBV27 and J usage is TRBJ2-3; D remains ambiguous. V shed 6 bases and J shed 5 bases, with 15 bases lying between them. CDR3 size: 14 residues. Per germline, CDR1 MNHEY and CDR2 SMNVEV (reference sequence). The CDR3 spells CASRLRLARDTQYF. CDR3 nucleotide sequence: TGTGCCAGCAGGCTAAGACTTGCCCGAGATACGCAGTATTTT.

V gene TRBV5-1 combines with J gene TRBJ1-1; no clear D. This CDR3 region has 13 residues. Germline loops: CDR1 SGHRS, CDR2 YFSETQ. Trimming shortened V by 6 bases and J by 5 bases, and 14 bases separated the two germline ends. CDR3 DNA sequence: TGCGCCAGCACCATACGGGAAGGAACTGAAGCTTTCTTT. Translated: CASTIREGTEAFF. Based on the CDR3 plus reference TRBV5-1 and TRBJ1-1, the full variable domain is KAGVTQTPRYLIKTRGQQVTLSCSPISGHRSVSWYQQTPGQGLQFLFEYFSETQRNKGNFPGRFSGRQFSNSRSEMNVSTLELGDSALYLCASTIREGTEAFFGQGTRLTVV.

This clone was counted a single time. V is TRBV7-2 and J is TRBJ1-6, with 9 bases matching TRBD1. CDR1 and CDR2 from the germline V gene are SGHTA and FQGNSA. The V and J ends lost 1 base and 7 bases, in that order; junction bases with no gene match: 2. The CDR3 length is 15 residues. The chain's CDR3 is CASSLEGTGNSPLHF. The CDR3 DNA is TGTGCCAGCAGCTTAGAAGGGACAGGGAATTCACCCCTCCACTTT.

The CDR3 bases are TGCGCCAGCAGCCCGGGACAGAGTAATTCACCCCTCCACTTT. Protein product: CASSPGQSNSPLHF. The chain combines TRBV5-1 with TRBJ1-6, with 7 bases aligning to TRBD1. The junction had 4 bases not matched to a gene; V was cut back by 4 bases and J by 6 bases. Germline lookup yields CDR1 SGHRS and CDR2 YFSETQ. The CDR3 is made up of 14 amino acids.

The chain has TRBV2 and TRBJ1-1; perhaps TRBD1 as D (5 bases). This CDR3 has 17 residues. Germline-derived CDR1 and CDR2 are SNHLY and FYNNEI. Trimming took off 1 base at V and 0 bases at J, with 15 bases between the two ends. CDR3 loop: CASSEEGWRDVNTEAFF. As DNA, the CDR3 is TGTGCCAGCAGTGAAGAGGGTTGGAGGGACGTGAACACTGAAGCTTTCTTT.

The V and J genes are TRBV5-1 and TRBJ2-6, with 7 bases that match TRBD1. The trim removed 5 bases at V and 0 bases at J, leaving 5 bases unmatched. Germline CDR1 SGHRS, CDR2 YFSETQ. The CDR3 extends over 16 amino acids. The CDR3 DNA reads TGCGCCAGCAGAATGGACAGGTCCTCTGGGGCCAACGTCCTGACTTTC. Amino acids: CASRMDRSSGANVLTF. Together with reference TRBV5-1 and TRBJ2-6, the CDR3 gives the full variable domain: KAGVTQTPRYLIKTRGQQVTLSCSPISGHRSVSWYQQTPGQGLQFLFEYFSETQRNKGNFPGRFSGRQFSNSRSEMNVSTLELGDSALYLCASRMDRSSGANVLTFGAGSRLTVL.

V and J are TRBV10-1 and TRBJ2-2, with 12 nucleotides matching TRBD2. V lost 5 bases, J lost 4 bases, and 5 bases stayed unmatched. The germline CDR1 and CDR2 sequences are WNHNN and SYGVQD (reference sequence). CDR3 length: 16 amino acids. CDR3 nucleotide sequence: TGCGCCAGCAGTCCTACTAGCGGGGGGTCCACCGGGGAGCTGTTTTTT. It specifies CASSPTSGGSTGELFF.

For the CDR3, the DNA is TGTGCCAGCAGCGCCAGGGACAGTAACACCGGGGAGCTGTTTTTT. It is translated as CASSARDSNTGELFF. J is TRBJ2-2 and V is TRBV7-9; 7 bases map to TRBD1. CDR1 SEHNR and CDR2 FQNEAQ come from the germline V gene (reference sequence). V was clipped by 5 bases and J by 2 bases; unmatched bases: 5. The CDR3 runs 15 residues.

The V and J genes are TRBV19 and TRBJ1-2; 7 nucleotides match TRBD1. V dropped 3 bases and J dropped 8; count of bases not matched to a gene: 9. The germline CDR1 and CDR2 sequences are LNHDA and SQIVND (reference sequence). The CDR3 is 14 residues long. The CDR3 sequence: CASSITGGGAGYTF. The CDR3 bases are TGTGCCAGTAGTATCACCGGAGGGGGCGCGGGCTACACCTTC.

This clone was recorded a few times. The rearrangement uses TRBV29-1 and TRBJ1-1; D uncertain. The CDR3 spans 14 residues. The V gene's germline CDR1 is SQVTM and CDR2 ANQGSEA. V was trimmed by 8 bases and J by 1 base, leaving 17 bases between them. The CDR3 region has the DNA TGCAGCCTATCTCGCACGGTCAAGAACACTGAAGCTTTCTTT. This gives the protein CSLSRTVKNTEAFF. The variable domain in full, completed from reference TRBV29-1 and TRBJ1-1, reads SAVISQKPSRDICQRGTSLTIQCQVDSQVTMMFWYRQQPGQSLTLIATANQGSEATYESGFVIDKFPISRPNLTFSTLTVSNMSPEDSSIYLCSLSRTVKNTEAFFGQGTRLTVV.

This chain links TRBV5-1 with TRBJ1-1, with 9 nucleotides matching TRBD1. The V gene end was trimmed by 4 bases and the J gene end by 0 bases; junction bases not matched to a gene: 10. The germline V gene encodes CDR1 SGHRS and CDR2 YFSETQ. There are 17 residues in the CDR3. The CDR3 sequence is CASSPRQGVPVNTEAFF. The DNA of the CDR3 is TGCGCCAGCAGCCCACGACAGGGGGTCCCTGTGAACACTGAAGCTTTCTTT.

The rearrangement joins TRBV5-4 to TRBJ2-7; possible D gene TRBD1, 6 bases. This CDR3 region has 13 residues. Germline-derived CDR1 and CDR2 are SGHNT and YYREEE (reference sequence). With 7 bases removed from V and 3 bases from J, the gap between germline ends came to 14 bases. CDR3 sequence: CASPDSENYEQYF. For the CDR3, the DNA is TGTGCCAGCCCGGACAGCGAAAACTACGAGCAGTACTTC.

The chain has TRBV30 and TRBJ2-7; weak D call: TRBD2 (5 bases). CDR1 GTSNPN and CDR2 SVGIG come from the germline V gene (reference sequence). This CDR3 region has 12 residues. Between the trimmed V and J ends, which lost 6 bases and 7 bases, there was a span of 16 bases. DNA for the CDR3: TGTGCCTGCGGTTCGGGAAGCCCTGAGCAGTACTTC. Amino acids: CACGSGSPEQYF.

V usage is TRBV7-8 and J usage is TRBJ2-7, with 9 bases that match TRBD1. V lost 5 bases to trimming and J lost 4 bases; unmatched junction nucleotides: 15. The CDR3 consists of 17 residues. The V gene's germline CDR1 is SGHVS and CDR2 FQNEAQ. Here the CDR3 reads CASSLGGTGSLRYEQYF. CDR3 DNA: TGTGCCAGCAGCCTAGGTGGGACAGGGAGCCTTCGATACGAGCAGTACTTC.

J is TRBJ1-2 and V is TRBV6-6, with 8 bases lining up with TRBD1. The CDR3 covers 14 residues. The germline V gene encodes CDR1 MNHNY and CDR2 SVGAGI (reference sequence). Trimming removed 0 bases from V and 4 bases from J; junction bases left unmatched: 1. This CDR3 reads CASSYSQGAYGYTF. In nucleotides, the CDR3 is TGTGCCAGCAGTTACTCTCAGGGGGCCTATGGCTACACCTTC.

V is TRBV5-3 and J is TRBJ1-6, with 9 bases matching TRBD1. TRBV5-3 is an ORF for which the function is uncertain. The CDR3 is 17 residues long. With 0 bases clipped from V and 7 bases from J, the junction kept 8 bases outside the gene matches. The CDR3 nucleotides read TGTGCCAGAAGCTTGGTAACCTTACAGGGGGCGAATTCACCCCTCCACTTT. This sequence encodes CARSLVTLQGANSPLHF.

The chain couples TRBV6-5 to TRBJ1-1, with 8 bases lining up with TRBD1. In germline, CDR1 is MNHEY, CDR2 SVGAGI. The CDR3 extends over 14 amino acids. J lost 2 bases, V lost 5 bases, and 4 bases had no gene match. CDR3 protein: CASSTDRANTEAFF. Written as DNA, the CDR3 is TGTGCCAGCAGTACGGACAGGGCCAACACTGAAGCTTTCTTT.

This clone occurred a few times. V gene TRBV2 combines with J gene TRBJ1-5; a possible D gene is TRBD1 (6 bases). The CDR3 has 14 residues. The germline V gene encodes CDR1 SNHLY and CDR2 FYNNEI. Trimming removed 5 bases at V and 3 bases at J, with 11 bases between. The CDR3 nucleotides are TGTGCCAGCAGTAGGGGGACGGTCAATCAGCCCCAGCATTTT. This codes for CASSRGTVNQPQHF.

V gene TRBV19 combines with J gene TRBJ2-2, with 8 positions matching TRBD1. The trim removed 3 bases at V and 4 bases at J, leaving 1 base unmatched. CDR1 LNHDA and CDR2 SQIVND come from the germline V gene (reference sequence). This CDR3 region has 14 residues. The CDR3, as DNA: TGTGCCAGTAGTATTACAGGGGGCACCGGGGAGCTGTTTTTT. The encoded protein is CASSITGGTGELFF.

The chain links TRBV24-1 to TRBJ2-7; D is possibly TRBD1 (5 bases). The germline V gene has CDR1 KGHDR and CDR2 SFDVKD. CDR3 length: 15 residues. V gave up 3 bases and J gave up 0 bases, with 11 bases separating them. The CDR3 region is CATSDRQGPSYEQYF. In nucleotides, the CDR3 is TGTGCCACCAGTGATAGGCAGGGTCCCTCCTACGAGCAGTACTTC.

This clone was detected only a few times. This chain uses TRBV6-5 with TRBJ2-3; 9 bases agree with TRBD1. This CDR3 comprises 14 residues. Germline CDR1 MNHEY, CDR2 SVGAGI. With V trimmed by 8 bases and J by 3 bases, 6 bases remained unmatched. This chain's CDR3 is CASVRGQGTDTQYF. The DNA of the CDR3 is TGTGCCAGCGTTCGGGGACAGGGAACAGATACGCAGTATTTT.

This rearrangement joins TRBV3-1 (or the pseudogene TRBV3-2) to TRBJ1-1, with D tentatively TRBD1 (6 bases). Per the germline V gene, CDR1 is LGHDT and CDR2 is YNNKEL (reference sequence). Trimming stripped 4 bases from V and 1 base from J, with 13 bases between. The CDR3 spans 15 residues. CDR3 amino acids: CASSPPQGTNTEAFF. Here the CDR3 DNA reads TGTGCCAGCAGCCCACCGCAGGGGACGAACACTGAAGCTTTCTTT.